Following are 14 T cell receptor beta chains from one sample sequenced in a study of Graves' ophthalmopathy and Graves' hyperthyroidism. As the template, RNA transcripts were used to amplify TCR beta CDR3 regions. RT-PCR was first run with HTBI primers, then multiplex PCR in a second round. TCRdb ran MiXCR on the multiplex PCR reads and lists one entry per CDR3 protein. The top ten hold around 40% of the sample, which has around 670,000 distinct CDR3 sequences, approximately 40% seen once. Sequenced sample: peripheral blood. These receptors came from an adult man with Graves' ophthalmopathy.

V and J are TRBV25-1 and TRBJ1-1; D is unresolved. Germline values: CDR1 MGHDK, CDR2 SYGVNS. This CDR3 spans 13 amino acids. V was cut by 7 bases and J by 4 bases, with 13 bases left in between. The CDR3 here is CASKSGLGTEAFF. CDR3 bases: TGTGCCAGCAAATCCGGGCTGGGCACTGAAGCTTTCTTT.

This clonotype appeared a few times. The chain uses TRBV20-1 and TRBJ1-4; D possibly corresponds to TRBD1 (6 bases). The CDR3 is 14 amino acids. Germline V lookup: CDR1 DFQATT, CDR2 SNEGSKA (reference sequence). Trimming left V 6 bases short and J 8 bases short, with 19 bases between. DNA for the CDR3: TGCAGTGCGACAGGCACAGGGCCTGGGGAAAAACTGTTTTTT. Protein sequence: CSATGTGPGEKLFF.

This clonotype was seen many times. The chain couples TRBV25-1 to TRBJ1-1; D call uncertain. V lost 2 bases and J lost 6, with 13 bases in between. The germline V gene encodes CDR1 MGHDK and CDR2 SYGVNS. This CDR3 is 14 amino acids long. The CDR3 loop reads CASSERGWEPEAFF. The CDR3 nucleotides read TGTGCCAGCAGTGAACGAGGGTGGGAGCCTGAAGCTTTCTTT.

The CDR3 nucleotides read TGTGCCAGTAGTATTTATCCACCAAAACTCTCTGGAAACACCATATATTTT. This translates into CASSIYPPKLSGNTIYF. The V call is TRBV7-9, the J call TRBJ1-3, with unresolved D. CDR3 length: 17 amino acids. V lost 9 bases and J 0 bases, leaving 21 bases between the germline ends. From germline, CDR1 is SEHNR and CDR2 FQNEAQ (reference sequence).

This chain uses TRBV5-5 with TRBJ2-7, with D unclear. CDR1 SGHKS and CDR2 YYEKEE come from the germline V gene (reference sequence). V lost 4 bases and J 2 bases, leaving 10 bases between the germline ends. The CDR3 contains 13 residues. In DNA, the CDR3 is TGTGCCAGCAGCCCACACGGGCCCTACGAGCAGTACTTC. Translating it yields CASSPHGPYEQYF.

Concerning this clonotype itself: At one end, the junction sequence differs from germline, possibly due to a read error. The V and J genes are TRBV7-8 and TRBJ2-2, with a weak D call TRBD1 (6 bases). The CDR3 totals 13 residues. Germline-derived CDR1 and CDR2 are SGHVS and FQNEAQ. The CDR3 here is CAMTTGSTGKLFF. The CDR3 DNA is TGTGCCATGACGACAGGATCCACCGGGAAGCTGTTTTTT.

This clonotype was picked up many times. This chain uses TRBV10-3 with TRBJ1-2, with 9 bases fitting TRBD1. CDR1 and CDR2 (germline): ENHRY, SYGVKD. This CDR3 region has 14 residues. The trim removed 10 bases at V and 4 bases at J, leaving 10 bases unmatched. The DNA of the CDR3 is TGTGCCACGACCCGGGACAGGGCTACCTATGGCTACACCTTC. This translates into CATTRDRATYGYTF.

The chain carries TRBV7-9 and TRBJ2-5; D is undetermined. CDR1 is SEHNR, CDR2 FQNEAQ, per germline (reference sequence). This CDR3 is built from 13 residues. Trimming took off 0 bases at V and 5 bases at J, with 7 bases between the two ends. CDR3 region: CASSLAVLETQYF. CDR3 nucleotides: TGTGCCAGCAGCTTAGCGGTGTTGGAGACCCAGTACTTC.

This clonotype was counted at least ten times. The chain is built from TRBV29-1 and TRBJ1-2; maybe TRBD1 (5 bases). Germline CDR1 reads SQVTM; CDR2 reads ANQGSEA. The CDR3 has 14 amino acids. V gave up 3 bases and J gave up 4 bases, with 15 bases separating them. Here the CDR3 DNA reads TGCAGCGTTGATCGATCCCGGGACGCCTATGGCTACACCTTC. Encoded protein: CSVDRSRDAYGYTF.

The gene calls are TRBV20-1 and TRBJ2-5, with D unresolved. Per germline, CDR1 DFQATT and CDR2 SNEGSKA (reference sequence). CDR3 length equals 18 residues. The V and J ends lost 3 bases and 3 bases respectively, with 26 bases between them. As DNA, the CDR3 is TGCAGTGCTAGGCCCCAGAAGCTGTCTCGACGGCCGAAAGAGACCCAGTACTTC. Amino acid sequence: CSARPQKLSRRPKETQYF.

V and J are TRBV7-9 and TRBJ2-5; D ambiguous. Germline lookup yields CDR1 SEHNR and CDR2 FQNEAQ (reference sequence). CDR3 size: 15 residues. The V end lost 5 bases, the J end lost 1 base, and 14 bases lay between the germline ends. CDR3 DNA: TGTGCCAGCAGCCCCCCCGGAAGTACCCAAGAGACCCAGTACTTC. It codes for CASSPPGSTQETQYF.

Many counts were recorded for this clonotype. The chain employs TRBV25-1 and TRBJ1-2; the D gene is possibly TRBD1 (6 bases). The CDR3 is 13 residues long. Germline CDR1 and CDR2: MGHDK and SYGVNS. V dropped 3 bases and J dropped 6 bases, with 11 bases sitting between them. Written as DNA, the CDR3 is TGTGCCAGCAGTGATTACGGGGGCGATGGCTACACCTTC. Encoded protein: CASSDYGGDGYTF.

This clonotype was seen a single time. The CDR3 DNA follows: TGCGCCAGCAGCCAAGATCCGACTGGGACTTACTACGAGCAGTACTTC. It codes for CASSQDPTGTYYEQYF. J is TRBJ2-7 and V is TRBV4-3; a possible D gene is TRBD2 (6 bases). Germline CDR1 reads LGHNA; CDR2 reads YSLEER. V gave up 0 bases and J gave up 3 bases, with 15 bases separating them. The CDR3 runs 16 residues.

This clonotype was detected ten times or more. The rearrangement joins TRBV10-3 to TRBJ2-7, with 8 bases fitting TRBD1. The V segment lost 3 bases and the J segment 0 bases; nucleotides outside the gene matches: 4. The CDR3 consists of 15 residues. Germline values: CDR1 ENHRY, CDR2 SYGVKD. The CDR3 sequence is CAISDTGQGSYEQYF. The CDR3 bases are TGTGCCATCAGTGACACCGGACAGGGCTCCTACGAGCAGTACTTC.